A single sample gave rise to the 10 T cell receptor beta chains below, sequenced in a study of a mutant IDH1 vaccine in newly diagnosed glioma. The sample's time point: week 35, safety follow-up. In the vaccine, a single dose held 300 ug of the mutant IDH1 20-mer peptide, along with topical imiquimod. The assay was immunoSEQ multiplex PCR, and TCRdb's table has in-frame clones only and misses some. The sample lists around 30,000 clones, over 75% occurring once. Their specific antigens are unknown. The source material was PBMCs, sampled from a glioma patient whose treatment included an IDH1 peptide vaccine. The receptors were sampled from a man in his forties or fifties with glioma. Some clones in this sample may be carry-over from other donors' samples.

CDR3 DNA: TGTGCCAGTAGTATCCTCCCGGGACAGGGATACAATGAGCAGTTCTTC. This translates into CASSILPGQGYNEQFF. The V and J genes are TRBV19 and TRBJ2-1; 9 bases are a match to TRBD1. Per germline, CDR1 LNHDA and CDR2 SQIVND (reference sequence). With V trimmed by 3 bases and J by 4 bases, 7 bases remained unmatched. The CDR3 consists of 16 residues.

This clone is deemed medium-sized (0.01 to 0.1%). The chain carries TRBV2 and TRBJ1-2; perhaps TRBD1 as D (5 bases). Trimming took off 6 bases at V and 8 bases at J, with 13 bases between the two ends. Per the germline V gene, CDR1 is SNHLY and CDR2 is FYNNEI. The CDR3 totals 12 residues. CDR3 nucleotides: TGTGCCAGCAGCGAGGGGTGGCAGGGCTACACCTTC. Amino acid sequence: CASSEGWQGYTF.

The rearrangement links TRBV2 to TRBJ2-6; 10 bases are a match to TRBD1. The junction had 6 bases not matched to a gene; V was cut back by 7 bases and J by 0 bases. The V gene's germline CDR1 is SNHLY and CDR2 FYNNEI. This CDR3 is 17 amino acids long. DNA for the CDR3: TGTGCCAGCACCGGACAGGGGGTCCACTCTGGGGCCAACGTCCTGACTTTC. This codes for CASTGQGVHSGANVLTF.

The genes are TRBV4-1 and TRBJ1-4; no definite D call. V was trimmed by 4 bases and J by 7 bases, leaving 19 bases between them. This CDR3 contains 16 residues. From germline, CDR1 is MGHRA and CDR2 YSYEKL. The CDR3 region is CASSPSALGQVEKLFF. As DNA, the CDR3 is TGCGCCAGCAGCCCTTCCGCATTAGGCCAAGTTGAAAAACTGTTTTTT.

The chain combines TRBV7-8 with TRBJ1-4; 7 bases align to TRBD1. The germline CDR1 and CDR2 sequences are SGHVS and FQNEAQ. The CDR3 extends over 13 amino acids. The V and J ends lost 5 bases and 8 bases, in that order; junction bases with no gene match: 5. In DNA, the CDR3 is TGTGCCAGCAGCCCCGGGACAGTCGAAAAACTGTTTTTT. It yields the protein CASSPGTVEKLFF.

The chain recombines TRBV9 with TRBJ1-4, with D tentatively TRBD1 (5 bases). Germline CDR1 reads SGDLS; CDR2 reads YYNGEE. Trimming pared 6 bases from V and 3 bases from J, leaving 15 bases between. CDR3 size: 15 residues. In DNA form, the CDR3 reads TGTGCCAGCAACCCCTACGGGGCTGCTAATGAAAAACTGTTTTTT. Translated, it gives CASNPYGAANEKLFF.

The chain employs TRBV5-4 and TRBJ2-3; no definite D call. CDR3 length equals 11 residues. The V gene lost 3 bases and the J gene lost 6 bases, with 5 bases spanning the gap. Germline CDR1 is SGHNT and CDR2 is YYREEE (reference sequence). The CDR3 region is CASSSRDTQYF. The DNA for the CDR3 is TGTGCCAGCAGCTCAAGGGATACGCAGTATTTT.

This chain uses TRBV23-1 with TRBJ2-5; D uncertain. TRBV23-1 is recorded as an ORF, its role being uncertain. The CDR3 loop spans 12 amino acids. V dropped 7 bases and J dropped 5 bases, with 11 bases sitting between them. CDR3 region: CASIGCEETQYF. CDR3 nucleotide sequence: TGCGCCAGCATCGGTTGTGAGGAGACCCAGTACTTC.

This chain links TRBV6-5 with TRBJ1-2; D ambiguous. CDR3 size: 15 residues. Per the germline V gene, CDR1 is MNHEY and CDR2 is SVGAGI. Trimming cost V 2 bases and J 0 bases, with 10 bases left between them. As DNA, the CDR3 is TGTGCCAGCAGTTACAGGGCGGATGCTAACTATGGCTACACCTTC. Protein product: CASSYRADANYGYTF.

The V gene is TRBV19, the J gene TRBJ2-3, with 9 bases fitting TRBD2. CDR1 and CDR2 (germline): LNHDA, SQIVND (reference sequence). This CDR3 spans 13 amino acids. V was clipped by 7 bases and J by 6 bases; unmatched bases: 5. The CDR3 reads CASKIAGEDTQYF. CDR3 DNA sequence: TGTGCCAGTAAAATAGCGGGGGAGGATACGCAGTATTTT.